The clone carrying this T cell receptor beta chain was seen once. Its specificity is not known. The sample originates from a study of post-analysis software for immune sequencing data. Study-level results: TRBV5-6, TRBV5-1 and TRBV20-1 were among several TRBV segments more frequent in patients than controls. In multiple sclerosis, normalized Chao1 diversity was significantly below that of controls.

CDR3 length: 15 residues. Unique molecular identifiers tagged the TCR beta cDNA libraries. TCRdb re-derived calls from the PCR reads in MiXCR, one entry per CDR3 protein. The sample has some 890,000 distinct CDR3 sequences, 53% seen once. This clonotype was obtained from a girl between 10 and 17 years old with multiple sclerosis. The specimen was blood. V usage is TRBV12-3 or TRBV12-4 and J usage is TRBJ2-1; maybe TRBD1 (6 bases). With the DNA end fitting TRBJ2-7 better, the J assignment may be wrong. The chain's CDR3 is CASSPQGRTYNEQYF. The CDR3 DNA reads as TGTGCCAGCAGCCCACAGGGAAGGACCTACAATGAGCAGTACTTC.